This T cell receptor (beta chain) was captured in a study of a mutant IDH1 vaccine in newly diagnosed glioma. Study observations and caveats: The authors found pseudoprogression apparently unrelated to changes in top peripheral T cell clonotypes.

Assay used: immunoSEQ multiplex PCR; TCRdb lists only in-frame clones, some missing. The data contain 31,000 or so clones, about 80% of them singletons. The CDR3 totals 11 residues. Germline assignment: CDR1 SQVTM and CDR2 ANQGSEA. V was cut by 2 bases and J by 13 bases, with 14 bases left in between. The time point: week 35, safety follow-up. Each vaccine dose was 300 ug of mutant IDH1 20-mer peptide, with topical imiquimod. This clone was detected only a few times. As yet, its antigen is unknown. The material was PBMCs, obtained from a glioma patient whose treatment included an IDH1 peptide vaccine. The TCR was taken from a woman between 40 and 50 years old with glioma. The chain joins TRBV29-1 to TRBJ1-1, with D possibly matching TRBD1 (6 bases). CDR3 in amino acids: CSVEWGARGFF. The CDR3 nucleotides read TGCAGCGTTGAATGGGGGGCTAGGGGTTTCTTT.